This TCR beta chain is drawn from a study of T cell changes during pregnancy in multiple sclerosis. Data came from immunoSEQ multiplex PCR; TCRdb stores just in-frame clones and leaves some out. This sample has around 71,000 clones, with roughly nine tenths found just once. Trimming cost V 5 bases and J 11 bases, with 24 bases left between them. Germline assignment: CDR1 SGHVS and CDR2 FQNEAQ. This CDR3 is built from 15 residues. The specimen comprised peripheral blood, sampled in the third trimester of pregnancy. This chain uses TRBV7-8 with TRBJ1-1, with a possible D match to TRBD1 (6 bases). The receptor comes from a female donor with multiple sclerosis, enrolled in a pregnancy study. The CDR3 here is CASSPSQGHSATAFF. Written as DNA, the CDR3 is TGTGCCAGCAGCCCCTCCCAGGGACACTCAGCGACGGCTTTCTTT.